Many counts were recorded for the clone carrying this T cell receptor (beta chain). What it recognizes is unknown. The entry originates in a study of spatial heterogeneity in lung cancer. Study-wide findings and caveats: Resection blood, more than follow-up blood, showed ubiquitous expanded tumor TCRs.

The CDR3 is made up of 12 amino acids. V lost 1 base to trimming and J lost 7 bases, with 6 bases between them. Germline V gene data show CDR1 as SGHRS and CDR2 as YFSETQ. The sample's time point: sample taken at primary tumor resection. 55 to 80 TRACERx patients with early, untreated non-small cell lung cancer donated samples. Whole RNA came from tumor, nontumor lung or frozen PBMC and was sequenced without being sorted. Each TCR cDNA molecule carried a unique molecular identifier. TCRdb analysed the 5' RACE reads with MiXCR anew, one entry per CDR3 protein. The table lists tens of thousands of distinct CDR3 sequences, approximately 6.2% of them singletons.

This sequence joins TRBV5-1 and TRBJ2-1; D unclear. The TCR sequence derives from a male donor with early-stage non-small cell lung cancer. Here the sequenced sample was PBMCs, taken at surgery. The CDR3 DNA reads TGCGCCAGCAGCTTGAATCGGAATGAGCAGTTCTTC. Translated: CASSLNRNEQFF.